Below are 28 T cell receptor beta chains sequenced from a single sample in a study of T cells in Graves' hyperthyroidism and ophthalmopathy. Researchers took RNA transcripts and amplified the TCR beta CDR3 regions from them. Using the HTBI primer set, a first-round RT-PCR was run on the TCR CDR3. TCRdb used MiXCR to reprocess the multiplex PCR reads, holding one entry per CDR3 protein. This sample has fewer than 650,000 distinct CDR3 sequences, with 13% to 15% found just once. Sequencing input: blood. These receptors were obtained from a woman under 30 with Graves' ophthalmopathy.

This chain uses TRBV24-1 with TRBJ2-2, with a tentative D call TRBD2 (5 bases). The CDR3 covers 15 residues. From germline, CDR1 is KGHDR and CDR2 SFDVKD. Trimming removed 1 base from V and 0 bases from J, with 5 bases in between. The CDR3 here is CATSDFSANTGELFF. The CDR3 nucleotides are TGTGCCACCAGTGATTTTAGCGCGAACACCGGGGAGCTGTTTTTT.

This chain connects TRBV2 to TRBJ2-7; a weak D match, TRBD1 (6 bases). The CDR3 has 18 amino acids. Trimming took off 6 bases at V and 5 bases at J, with 29 bases between the two ends. From germline, CDR1 is SNHLY and CDR2 FYNNEI. The CDR3 nucleotides read TGTGCCAGCAGCCAAGATCTACAGGGTTTTTCGGCAATGGACGAGCAGTACTTC. This translates into CASSQDLQGFSAMDEQYF.

This chain connects TRBV19 to TRBJ2-5; D gene ambiguous. The CDR3 runs 13 residues. CDR1 is LNHDA and CDR2 is SQIVND in the germline V gene (reference sequence). V was clipped by 5 bases and J by 4 bases, with 11 bases between them. Written as DNA, the CDR3 is TGTGCCAGTAGTCCCCAGCACAGAGAGACCCAGTACTTC. It translates to CASSPQHRETQYF.

The sample holds many counts of this clonotype. The V and J genes are TRBV11-1 and TRBJ2-1; 9 nucleotides agree with TRBD2. Germline V CDR1 and CDR2: SGHAT, FQDESV (reference sequence). This CDR3 spans 14 amino acids. V shed 1 base and J 6 bases; nucleotides not matched to a gene: 1. The chain's CDR3 is CASSLVLAGNEQFF. CDR3 nucleotides: TGTGCCAGCAGCTTAGTACTAGCGGGCAATGAGCAGTTCTTC. Full variable domain (outside the CDR3, taken from reference TRBV11-1 and TRBJ2-1): EAEVAQSPRYKITEKSQAVAFWCDPISGHATLYWYRQILGQGPELLVQFQDESVVDDSQLPKDRFSAERLKGVDSTLKIQPAELGDSAMYLCASSLVLAGNEQFFGPGTRLTVL.

This clonotype appeared many times. V usage is TRBV6-6 and J usage is TRBJ2-5; 8 bases are a match to TRBD2. This CDR3 spans 14 amino acids. V was pared by 2 bases and J by 1 base, with 0 bases of the junction left unmatched. CDR1 and CDR2 from the germline V gene are MNHNY and SVGAGI (reference sequence). The CDR3 reads CASSYGTSQETQYF. CDR3 nucleotide sequence: TGTGCCAGCAGTTACGGGACTAGCCAAGAGACCCAGTACTTC.

This clonotype was counted many times. The V call is TRBV20-1, the J call TRBJ1-1; D is unresolved. V lost 6 bases, J lost 2 bases, and 16 bases lay in between. The germline CDR1 and CDR2 sequences are DFQATT and SNEGSKA (reference sequence). The CDR3 spans 14 residues. The CDR3 reads CSARSDWRNTEAFF. The CDR3 DNA sequence: TGCAGTGCCCGTTCGGACTGGAGAAACACTGAAGCTTTCTTT.

This clonotype has only a few counts. This chain joins TRBV4-2 and TRBJ2-5; TRBD1 agrees at 8 bases. V was clipped by 3 bases and J by 4 bases; unmatched bases: 7. Germline CDR1 is LGHNA and CDR2 is YNFKEQ. The CDR3 runs 15 residues. The CDR3 DNA sequence: TGTGCCAGCAGCCAGATTGGACAGGGTAGAGAGACCCAGTACTTC. Its translation: CASSQIGQGRETQYF.

This clonotype has a handful of counts. Relative to the germline gene, one junction end is altered; a read error may explain this. This chain links TRBV7-8 with TRBJ1-2; no clear D. Germline CDR1 reads SGHVS; CDR2 reads FQNEAQ. The CDR3 covers 12 residues. CDR3 loop: CASSLGRTPHSF. DNA for the CDR3: TGTGCCAGCAGCTTAGGTAGAACCCCACACTCCTTC. Drawing the rest from reference TRBV7-8 and TRBJ1-2, the complete variable domain is GAGVSQSPRYKVAKRGQDVALRCDPISGHVSLFWYQQALGQGPEFLTYFQNEAQLDKSGLPSDRFFAERPEGSVSTLKIQRTQQEDSAVYLCASSLGRTPHSFGSGTRLTVV.

To note about this clonotype: This may be a read error, as it is one base from a much larger clone. This rearrangement joins TRBV15 to TRBJ2-1; D is possibly TRBD1 or TRBD2 (6 bases each). This CDR3 has 16 amino acids. The V gene's germline CDR1 is LNHNV and CDR2 YYDKDF (reference sequence). The CDR3 sequence is CATSPEGGGVYNEQLF. For the CDR3, the DNA is TGTGCCACCAGCCCAGAGGGGGGAGGCGTCTACAATGAGCAGCTCTTC.

This clonotype has just a few counts. It may be a read error: a sequence one base away is much more abundant. The rearrangement links TRBV7-3 to TRBJ2-2, with TRBD2 identical over 8 bases. This CDR3 contains 18 residues. Germline V gives CDR1 SGHTA, CDR2 FQGTGA. The CDR3 protein is CASSLTGGLDPNTRELFF. Here the CDR3 DNA reads TGTGCCAGCAGCTTAACGGGGGGACTAGACCCTAACACCAGGGAGCTGTTTTTT.

This clonotype came up many times. V gene TRBV5-1 combines with J gene TRBJ1-1; 9 positions agree with TRBD1. The germline gives CDR1 SGHRS, CDR2 YFSETQ. The CDR3 is 17 amino acids. V shed 1 base and J 1 base; nucleotides not matched to a gene: 8. The CDR3 bases are TGCGCCAGCAGCTTGAATACAGGGGGCGCGGGGAACACTGAAGCTTTCTTT. It specifies CASSLNTGGAGNTEAFF.

The chain couples TRBV6-1 to TRBJ1-1; D ambiguous. V was clipped by 5 bases and J by 5 bases, with 15 bases between them. The germline CDR1 and CDR2 sequences are MNHNS and SASEGT. The CDR3 is 14 amino acids. CDR3 DNA sequence: TGTGCCAGCAGTAAACATGAAGTGGAGACTGAAGCTTTCTTT. As protein: CASSKHEVETEAFF.

This clonotype was seen at least ten times. The rearrangement uses TRBV29-1 and TRBJ2-1; TRBD2 is a possible D gene (6 bases). V was pared by 1 base and J by 1 base, with 20 bases between. The CDR3 extends over 18 amino acids. The germline V gene encodes CDR1 SQVTM and CDR2 ANQGSEA. As DNA, the CDR3 is TGCAGCGTTGAAGTTACGGGCCTCGGGACTGCGTCCTACAATGAGCAGTTCTTC. It encodes CSVEVTGLGTASYNEQFF.

This clonotype was counted ten times or more. The chain recombines TRBV7-8 with TRBJ1-5, with 9 bases fitting TRBD1. The ends lost 1 base at V and 7 bases at J; junction bases unmatched: 5. The CDR3 totals 15 residues. Germline CDR1 and CDR2: SGHVS and FQNEAQ. The CDR3 here is CASSLDRGRRQPQHF. The CDR3 region has the DNA TGTGCCAGCAGCTTAGACAGGGGGCGGAGGCAGCCCCAGCATTTT.

This clonotype was recorded many times. The genes are TRBV12-3 or TRBV12-4 and TRBJ1-1; tentatively, D is TRBD1 (6 bases). The CDR3 extends over 15 amino acids. V was pared by 7 bases and J by 7 bases, with 22 bases between. As DNA, the CDR3 is TGTGCCAGCACCCAGCGGACAGCGGGTGGCTATGAAGCTTTCTTT. Amino acid sequence: CASTQRTAGGYEAFF.

This clonotype was seen many times. This may be a read error, as it is one base from a much larger clone. CDR3 region: CASSEEAQYF. As DNA, the CDR3 is TGTGCCAGCAGTGAAGAGGCCCAGTACTTC. J is TRBJ2-5 and V is TRBV6-1, with D uncertain. This CDR3 contains 10 residues. Germline V lookup: CDR1 MNHNS, CDR2 SASEGT.

This clonotype showed up many times. This chain uses TRBV19 with TRBJ2-1; possible D gene TRBD2, 6 bases. CDR1 LNHDA and CDR2 SQIVND come from the germline V gene (reference sequence). Trimming took 5 bases from V and 0 from J, leaving 20 bases between them. This CDR3 is 18 amino acids long. CDR3 nucleotides: TGTGCCAGTAGTTCCCCGCCGTTAGCGGTAAGCTCCTACAATGAGCAGTTCTTC. Protein product: CASSSPPLAVSSYNEQFF.

This clonotype was picked up many times. The chain recombines TRBV2 with TRBJ2-3; 8 positions match TRBD1. V shed 10 bases, J shed 2 bases, and the junction held 14 bases outside the gene matches. Germline-derived CDR1 and CDR2 are SNHLY and FYNNEI. The length of the CDR3 is 16 residues. The CDR3 loop reads CATVNYGQGYTDTQYF. The CDR3 DNA sequence: TGTGCCACCGTGAACTATGGACAGGGATACACAGATACGCAGTATTTT.

This clonotype was counted many times. This sequence joins TRBV20-1 and TRBJ1-2; D remains ambiguous. V lost 2 bases to trimming and J lost 1 base, with 2 bases between them. CDR3 length: 11 amino acids. Germline V gene lookup returns CDR1 DFQATT and CDR2 SNEGSKA (reference sequence). CDR3 sequence reads: CSARRNYGYTF. The DNA of the CDR3 is TGCAGTGCTAGACGTAACTATGGCTACACCTTC.

This clonotype has ten or more counts. The gene calls are TRBV3-1 and TRBJ2-1; D unclear. Looked up from germline, CDR1 is LGHDT and CDR2 is YNNKEL (reference sequence). This CDR3 comprises 10 residues. Trimming removed 8 bases from V and 5 bases from J, with 4 bases in between. In nucleotides, the CDR3 is TGTGCCAGCGGGGACAATGAGCAGTTCTTC. The encoded protein is CASGDNEQFF.

This clonotype was observed at least ten times. The rearrangement joins TRBV6-5 to TRBJ1-5, with D possibly being TRBD1 (5 bases). The CDR3 is 15 amino acids. Germline CDR1 is MNHEY and CDR2 is SVGAGI. V lost 0 bases and J lost 4, with 10 bases in between. Written as DNA, the CDR3 is TGTGCCAGCAGTTACTCTTTAGGGGCGAATCAGCCCCAGCATTTT. Amino acids: CASSYSLGANQPQHF.

At least ten counts were recorded for this clonotype. This chain uses TRBV28 with TRBJ2-5; D is possibly TRBD2 (6 bases). V dropped 2 bases and J dropped 6 bases, with 13 bases sitting between them. Germline lookup yields CDR1 MDHEN and CDR2 SYDVKM. This CDR3 is 14 amino acids long. The CDR3, as DNA: TGTGCCAGCAGTTTAGTGGGCGGAGGGAAGACCCAGTACTTC. The encoded protein is CASSLVGGGKTQYF.

This chain joins TRBV6-1 and TRBJ1-4, with 8 bases fitting TRBD1. The junction had 1 base not matched to a gene; V was cut back by 2 bases and J by 5 bases. Germline V CDR1 and CDR2: MNHNS, SASEGT. The CDR3 is 14 amino acids. The CDR3 protein is CASSEQGANEKLFF. Written as DNA, the CDR3 is TGTGCCAGCAGTGAACAGGGGGCGAATGAAAAACTGTTTTTT.

The J gene is TRBJ2-7, the V gene TRBV5-5; D not resolved. V lost 1 base and J lost 4, with 15 bases in between. This CDR3 spans 15 amino acids. CDR1 is SGHKS and CDR2 is YYEKEE in the germline V gene (reference sequence). The chain's CDR3 is CASSLRALIEYEQYF. The DNA for the CDR3 is TGTGCCAGCAGCTTGCGGGCTCTAATTGAATACGAGCAGTACTTC. The variable domain in full, with the rest retrieved from reference TRBV5-5 and TRBJ2-7, is DAGVTQSPTHLIKTRGQQVTLRCSPISGHKSVSWYQQVLGQGPQFIFQYYEKEERGRGNFPDRFSARQFPNYSSELNVNALLLGDSALYLCASSLRALIEYEQYFGPGTRLTVT.

The chain joins TRBV11-3 to TRBJ1-1; D unclear. CDR1 and CDR2 (germline): SGHNT, YENEEA. Deletions cut 0 bases from V and 3 bases from J, with 17 bases between. This CDR3 contains 17 residues. The CDR3 DNA follows: TGTGCCAGCAGCTTAGAGCGGGGAGGGCCCATGCACACTGAAGCTTTCTTT. As protein: CASSLERGGPMHTEAFF. Using reference TRBV11-3 and TRBJ1-1 for the parts outside the CDR3, the full variable domain is EAGVVQSPRYKIIEKKQPVAFWCNPISGHNTLYWYLQNLGQGPELLIRYENEEAVDDSQLPKDRFSAERLKGVDSTLKIQPAELGDSAVYLCASSLERGGPMHTEAFFGQGTRLTVV.

On this clonotype: Being one base from a much bigger clone, this may be a read error. The chain employs TRBV20-1 and TRBJ2-1; D not certain. Germline assignment: CDR1 DFQATT and CDR2 SNEGSKA (reference sequence). The CDR3 is made up of 17 amino acids. The CDR3: CSDRDSIRAADYNEQFF. The CDR3, as DNA: TGCAGTGATAGAGATTCCATTAGGGCGGCCGACTACAATGAGCAGTTCTTC.

This clonotype was picked up many times. The genes are TRBV6-2 or TRBV6-3 and TRBJ2-1; D gene ambiguous. The germline gives CDR1 MNHEY, CDR2 SVGEGT. This CDR3 region has 13 residues. V gave up 8 bases and J gave up 0 bases, with 8 bases separating them. The CDR3 loop reads CASCYSSYNEQFF. The CDR3 DNA is TGTGCCAGCTGCTACAGCTCCTACAATGAGCAGTTCTTC.

This clonotype was recorded at least ten times. The chain uses TRBV5-6 and TRBJ1-2; D is perhaps TRBD1 (5 bases). Per the germline V gene, CDR1 is SGHDT and CDR2 is YYEEEE. Trimming stripped 4 bases from V and 2 bases from J, with 15 bases between. The CDR3 is 15 residues long. CDR3 sequence: CASSPLRAGNYGYTF. CDR3 nucleotides: TGTGCCAGCAGCCCCCTTAGGGCAGGGAACTATGGCTACACCTTC. The variable domain in full, with the rest retrieved from reference TRBV5-6 and TRBJ1-2, is DAGVTQSPTHLIKTRGQQVTLRCSPKSGHDTVSWYQQALGQGPQFIFQYYEEEERQRGNFPDRFSGHQFPNYSSELNVNALLLGDSALYLCASSPLRAGNYGYTFGSGTRLTVV.